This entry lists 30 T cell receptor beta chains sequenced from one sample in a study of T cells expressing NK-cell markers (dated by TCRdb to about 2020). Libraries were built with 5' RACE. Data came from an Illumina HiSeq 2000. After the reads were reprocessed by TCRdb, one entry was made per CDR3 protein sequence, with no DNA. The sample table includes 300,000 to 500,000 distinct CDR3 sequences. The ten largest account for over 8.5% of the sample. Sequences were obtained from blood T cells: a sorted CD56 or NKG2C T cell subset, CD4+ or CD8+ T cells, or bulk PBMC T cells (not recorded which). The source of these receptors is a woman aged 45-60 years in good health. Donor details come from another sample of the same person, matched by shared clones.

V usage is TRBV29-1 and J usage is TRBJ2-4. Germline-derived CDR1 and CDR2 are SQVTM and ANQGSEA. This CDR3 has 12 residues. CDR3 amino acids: CSVARSKNIQYF.

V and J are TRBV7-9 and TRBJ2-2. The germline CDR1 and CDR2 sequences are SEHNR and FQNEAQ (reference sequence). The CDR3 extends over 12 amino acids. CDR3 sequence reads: CASSLGYQELFF.

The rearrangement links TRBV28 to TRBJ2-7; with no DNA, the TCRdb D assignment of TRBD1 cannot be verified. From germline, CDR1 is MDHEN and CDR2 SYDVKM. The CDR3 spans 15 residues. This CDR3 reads CASTPGAGGAYEQYF. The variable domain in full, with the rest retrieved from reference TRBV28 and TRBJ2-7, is DVKVTQSSRYLVKRTGEKVFLECVQDMDHENMFWYRQDPGLGLRLIYFSYDVKMKEKGDIPEGYSVSREKKERFSLILESASTNQTSMYLCASTPGAGGAYEQYFGPGTRLTVT.

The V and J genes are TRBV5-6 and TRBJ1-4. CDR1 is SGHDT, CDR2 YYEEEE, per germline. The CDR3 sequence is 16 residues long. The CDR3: CASSLERQMGNEKLFF. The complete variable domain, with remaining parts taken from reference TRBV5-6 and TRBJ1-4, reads DAGVTQSPTHLIKTRGQQVTLRCSPKSGHDTVSWYQQALGQGPQFIFQYYEEEERQRGNFPDRFSGHQFPNYSSELNVNALLLGDSALYLCASSLERQMGNEKLFFGSGTQLSVL.

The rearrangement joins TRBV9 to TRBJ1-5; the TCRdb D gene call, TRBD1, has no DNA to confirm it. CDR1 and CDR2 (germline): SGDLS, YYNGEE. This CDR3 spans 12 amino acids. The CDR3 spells CASSAGRGPQHF.

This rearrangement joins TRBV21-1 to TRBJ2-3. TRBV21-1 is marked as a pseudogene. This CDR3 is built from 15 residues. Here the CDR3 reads CASSTLFESGYTQYF.

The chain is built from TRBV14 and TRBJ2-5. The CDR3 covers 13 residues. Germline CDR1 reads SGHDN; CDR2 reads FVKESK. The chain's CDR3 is CASSQDNRQTQYF.

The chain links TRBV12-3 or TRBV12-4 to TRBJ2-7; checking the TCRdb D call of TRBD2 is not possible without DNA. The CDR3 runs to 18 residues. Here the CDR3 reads CASSLLGRGLAPKDEQYF.

The chain's CDR3 is CASSPIPDGNQPQHF. V gene TRBV7-8 combines with J gene TRBJ1-5; TCRdb calls TRBD1, which cannot be checked without DNA. CDR1 and CDR2 (germline): SGHVS, FQNEAQ. The CDR3 is 15 residues long.

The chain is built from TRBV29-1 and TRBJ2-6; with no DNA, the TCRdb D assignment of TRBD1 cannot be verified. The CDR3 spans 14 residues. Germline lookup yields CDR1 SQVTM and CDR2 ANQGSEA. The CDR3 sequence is CSVEGAHGANVLTF.

This CDR3 is CSAILDHEQFF. The chain is built from TRBV20-1 and TRBJ2-1; TCRdb calls TRBD2, which cannot be checked without DNA. The CDR3 loop spans 11 amino acids. Per the germline V gene, CDR1 is DFQATT and CDR2 is SNEGSKA (reference sequence).

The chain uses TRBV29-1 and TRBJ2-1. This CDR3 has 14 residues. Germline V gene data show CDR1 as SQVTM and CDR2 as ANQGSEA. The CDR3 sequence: CSVARRGRLDEQFF.

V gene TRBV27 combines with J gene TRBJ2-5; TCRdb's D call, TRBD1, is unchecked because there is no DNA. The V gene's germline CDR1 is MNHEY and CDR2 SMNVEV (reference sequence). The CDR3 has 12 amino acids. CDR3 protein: CASSNRGGAQYF.

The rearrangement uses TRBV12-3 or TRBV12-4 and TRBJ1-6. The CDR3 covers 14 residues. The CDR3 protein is CASSGTPGYSPLHF.

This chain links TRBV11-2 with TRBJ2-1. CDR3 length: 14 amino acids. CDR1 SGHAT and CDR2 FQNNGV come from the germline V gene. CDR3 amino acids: CASSGMGFLNEQFF.

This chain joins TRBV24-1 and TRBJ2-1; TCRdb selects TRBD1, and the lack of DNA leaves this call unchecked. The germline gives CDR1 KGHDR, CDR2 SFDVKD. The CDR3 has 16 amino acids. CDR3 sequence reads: CATSDPGGTGYNEQFF.

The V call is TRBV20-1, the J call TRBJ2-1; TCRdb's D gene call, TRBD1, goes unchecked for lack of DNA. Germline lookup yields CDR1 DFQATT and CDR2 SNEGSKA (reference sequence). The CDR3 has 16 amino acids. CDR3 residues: CSASRPTGTVYNEQFF.

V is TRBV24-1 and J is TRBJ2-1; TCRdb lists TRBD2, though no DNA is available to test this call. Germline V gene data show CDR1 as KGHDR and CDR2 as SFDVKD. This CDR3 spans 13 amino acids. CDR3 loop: CATGSSGRVAQFF.

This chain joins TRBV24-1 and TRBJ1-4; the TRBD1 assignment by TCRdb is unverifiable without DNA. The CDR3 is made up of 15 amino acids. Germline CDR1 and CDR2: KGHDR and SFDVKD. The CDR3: CATSDTGQGNEKLFF.

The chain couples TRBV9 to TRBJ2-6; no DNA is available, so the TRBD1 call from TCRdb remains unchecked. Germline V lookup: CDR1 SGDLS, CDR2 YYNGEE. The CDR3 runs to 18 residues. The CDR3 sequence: CASSPLTGSGSGANVLTF.

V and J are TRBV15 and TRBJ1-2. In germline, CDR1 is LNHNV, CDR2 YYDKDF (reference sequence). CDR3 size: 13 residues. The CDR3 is CATSEQKPYGYTF.

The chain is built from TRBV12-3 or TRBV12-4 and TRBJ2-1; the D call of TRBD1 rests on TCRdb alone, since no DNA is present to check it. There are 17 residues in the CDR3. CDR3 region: CASRTPLTSKGYNEQFF.

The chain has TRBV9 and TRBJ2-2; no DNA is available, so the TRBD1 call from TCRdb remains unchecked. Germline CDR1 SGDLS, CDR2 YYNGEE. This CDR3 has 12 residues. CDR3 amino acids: CASSWTGGELFF.

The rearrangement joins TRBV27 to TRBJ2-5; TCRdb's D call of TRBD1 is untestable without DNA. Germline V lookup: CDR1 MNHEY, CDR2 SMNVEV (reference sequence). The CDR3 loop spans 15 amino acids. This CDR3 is CASSLQMGPGETQYF.

The CDR3 protein is CSVGRDEKLFF. The genes are TRBV29-1 and TRBJ1-4; TCRdb outputs TRBD1, but without DNA this stays unchecked. The CDR3 consists of 11 residues. Germline values: CDR1 SQVTM, CDR2 ANQGSEA.

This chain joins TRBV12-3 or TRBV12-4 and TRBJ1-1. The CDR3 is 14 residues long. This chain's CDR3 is CASGGGRVNTEAFF.

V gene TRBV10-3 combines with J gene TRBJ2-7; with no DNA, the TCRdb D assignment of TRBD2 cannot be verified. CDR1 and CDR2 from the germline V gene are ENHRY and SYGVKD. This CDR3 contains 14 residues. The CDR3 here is CAIRPDQGQNEQYF.

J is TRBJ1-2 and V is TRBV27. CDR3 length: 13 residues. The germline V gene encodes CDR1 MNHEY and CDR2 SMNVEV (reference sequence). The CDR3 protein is CARDRTCSYGYTF.

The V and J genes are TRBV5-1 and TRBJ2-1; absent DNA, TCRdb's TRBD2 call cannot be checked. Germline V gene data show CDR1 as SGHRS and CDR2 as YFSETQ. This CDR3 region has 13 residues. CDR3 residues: CASRDSNYNEQFF.

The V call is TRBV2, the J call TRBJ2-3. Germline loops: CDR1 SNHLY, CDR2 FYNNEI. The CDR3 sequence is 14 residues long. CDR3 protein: CASTQADLADTQYF.